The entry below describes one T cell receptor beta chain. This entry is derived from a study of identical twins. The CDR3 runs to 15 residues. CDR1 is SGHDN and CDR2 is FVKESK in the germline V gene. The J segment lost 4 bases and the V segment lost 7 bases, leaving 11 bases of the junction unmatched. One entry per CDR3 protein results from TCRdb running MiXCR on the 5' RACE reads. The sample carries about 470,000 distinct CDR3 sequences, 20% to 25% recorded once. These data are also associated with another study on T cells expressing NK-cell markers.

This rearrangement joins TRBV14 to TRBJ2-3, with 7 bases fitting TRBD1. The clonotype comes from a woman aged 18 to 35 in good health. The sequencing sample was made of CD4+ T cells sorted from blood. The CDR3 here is CASTKHRGQADTQYF. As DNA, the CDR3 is TGTGCCAGCACTAAACATAGGGGGCAAGCAGATACGCAGTATTTT.